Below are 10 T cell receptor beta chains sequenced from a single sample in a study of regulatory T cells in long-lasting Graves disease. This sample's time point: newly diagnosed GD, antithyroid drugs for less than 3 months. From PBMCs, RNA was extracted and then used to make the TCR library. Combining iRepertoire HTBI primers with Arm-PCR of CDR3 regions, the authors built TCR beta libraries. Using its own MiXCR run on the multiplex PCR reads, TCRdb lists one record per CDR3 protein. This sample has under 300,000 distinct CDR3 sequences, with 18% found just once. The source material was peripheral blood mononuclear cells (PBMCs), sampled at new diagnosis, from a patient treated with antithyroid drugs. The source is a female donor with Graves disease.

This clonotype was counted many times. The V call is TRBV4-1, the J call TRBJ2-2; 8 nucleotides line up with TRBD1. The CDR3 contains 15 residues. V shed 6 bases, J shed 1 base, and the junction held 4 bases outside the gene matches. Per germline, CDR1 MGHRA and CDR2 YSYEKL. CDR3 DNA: TGCGCCAGCAGGAAGGGACAGGTGAACACCGGGGAGCTGTTTTTT. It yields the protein CASRKGQVNTGELFF.

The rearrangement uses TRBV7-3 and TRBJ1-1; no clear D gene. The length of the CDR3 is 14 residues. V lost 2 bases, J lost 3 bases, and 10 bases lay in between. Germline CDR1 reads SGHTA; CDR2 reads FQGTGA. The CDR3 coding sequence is TGTGCCAGCAGCTTACTCCCTTTTGACACTGAAGCTTTCTTT. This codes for CASSLLPFDTEAFF.

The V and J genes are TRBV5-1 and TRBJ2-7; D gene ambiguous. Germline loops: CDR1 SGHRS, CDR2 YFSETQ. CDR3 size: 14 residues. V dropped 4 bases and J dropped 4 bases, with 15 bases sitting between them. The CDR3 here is CASSDPSGSYEQYF. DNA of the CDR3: TGCGCCAGCAGCGATCCCTCAGGATCGTACGAGCAGTACTTC.

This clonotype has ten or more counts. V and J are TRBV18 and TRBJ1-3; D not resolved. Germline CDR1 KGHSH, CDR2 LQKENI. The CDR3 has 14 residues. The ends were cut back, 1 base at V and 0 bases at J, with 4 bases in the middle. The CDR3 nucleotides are TGTGCCAGCTCACCACAGAACTCTGGAAACACCATATATTTT. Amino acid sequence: CASSPQNSGNTIYF.

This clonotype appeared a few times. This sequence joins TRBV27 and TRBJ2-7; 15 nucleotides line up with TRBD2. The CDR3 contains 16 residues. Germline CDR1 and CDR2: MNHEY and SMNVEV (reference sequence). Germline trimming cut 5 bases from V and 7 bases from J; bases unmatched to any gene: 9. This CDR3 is CASSGMGLAGGGEQYF. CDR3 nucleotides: TGTGCCAGCAGTGGCATGGGACTAGCGGGAGGAGGTGAGCAGTACTTC.

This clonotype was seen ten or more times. The CDR3 spells CASSSSDYNEQFF. The CDR3, as DNA: TGTGCCAGCAGCTCTAGCGACTACAATGAGCAGTTCTTC. The V gene is TRBV6-1, the J gene TRBJ2-1; weak D call: TRBD2 (6 bases). Germline CDR1 is MNHNS and CDR2 is SASEGT. CDR3 length equals 13 residues. Trimming left V 6 bases short and J 3 bases short, with 9 bases between.

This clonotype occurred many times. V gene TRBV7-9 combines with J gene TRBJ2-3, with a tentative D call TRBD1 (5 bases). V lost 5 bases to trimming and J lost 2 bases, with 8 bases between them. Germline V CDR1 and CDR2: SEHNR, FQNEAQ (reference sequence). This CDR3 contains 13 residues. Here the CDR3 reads CASSTTDTDTQYF. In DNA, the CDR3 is TGTGCCAGCAGCACGACAGACACAGATACGCAGTATTTT.

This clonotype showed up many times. CDR3 DNA sequence: TGTGCCAGCAGGCAGACAGGGGATCCCTATCAGCCCCAGCATTTT. Its protein product is CASRQTGDPYQPQHF. The rearrangement links TRBV11-1 to TRBJ1-5; the match to TRBD1 covers 8 bases. Looked up from germline, CDR1 is SGHAT and CDR2 is FQDESV (reference sequence). The trim removed 6 bases at V and 5 bases at J, leaving 9 bases unmatched. The CDR3 length is 15 residues.

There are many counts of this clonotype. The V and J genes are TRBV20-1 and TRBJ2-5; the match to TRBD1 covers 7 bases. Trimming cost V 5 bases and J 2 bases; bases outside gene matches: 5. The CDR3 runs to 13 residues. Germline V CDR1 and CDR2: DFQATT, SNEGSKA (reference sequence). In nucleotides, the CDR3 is TGCAGTGCTCCGGTGACAGGGCAAGAGACCCAGTACTTC. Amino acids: CSAPVTGQETQYF.

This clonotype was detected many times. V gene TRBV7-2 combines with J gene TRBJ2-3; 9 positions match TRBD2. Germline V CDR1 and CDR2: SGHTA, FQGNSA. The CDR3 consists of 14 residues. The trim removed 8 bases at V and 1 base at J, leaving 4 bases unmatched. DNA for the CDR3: TGTGCCAGCGGGCGGGAGGGGGGCACAGATACGCAGTATTTT. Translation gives CASGREGGTDTQYF.